This T cell receptor beta chain came from a study of cytomegalovirus exposure and HLA in healthy donors. This CDR3 contains 16 residues. Trimming removed 3 bases from V and 0 bases from J; junction bases left unmatched: 5. Germline CDR1 and CDR2: KGHSY and FQNENV. Overall study findings and caveats: The productive fraction for most TCR beta V segments was about 87% or about 30% in an earlier analysis. Most TCRs appeared rarely, but some public TCRs recurred in many donors. TRBV6-2, TRBV6-3 and some other V segments were excluded as indistinguishable.

13 Jbeta primers and 60 Vbeta primers were used for the PCR. Here immunoSEQ multiplex PCR was the method, and the copy in TCRdb shows in-frame clones only, minus some. In the table there are approximately 170,000 clones, 80% to 90% of which are singletons. On this clone: The antigen is not known.

The clonotype comes from a male donor in good health and CMV-seronegative. Sample: PBMCs. The chain uses TRBV16 and TRBJ2-4; TRBD1 matches 7 bases. The DNA for the CDR3 is TGTGCCAGCAGCCACAAACAGGGGATAGCCAAAAACATTCAGTACTTC. It specifies CASSHKQGIAKNIQYF. Drawing the rest from reference TRBV16 and TRBJ2-4, the complete variable domain is GEEVAQTPKHLVRGEGQKAKLYCAPIKGHSYVFWYQQVLKNEFKFLISFQNENVFDETGMPKERFSAKCLPNSPCSLEIQATKLEDSAVYFCASSHKQGIAKNIQYFGAGTRLSVL.